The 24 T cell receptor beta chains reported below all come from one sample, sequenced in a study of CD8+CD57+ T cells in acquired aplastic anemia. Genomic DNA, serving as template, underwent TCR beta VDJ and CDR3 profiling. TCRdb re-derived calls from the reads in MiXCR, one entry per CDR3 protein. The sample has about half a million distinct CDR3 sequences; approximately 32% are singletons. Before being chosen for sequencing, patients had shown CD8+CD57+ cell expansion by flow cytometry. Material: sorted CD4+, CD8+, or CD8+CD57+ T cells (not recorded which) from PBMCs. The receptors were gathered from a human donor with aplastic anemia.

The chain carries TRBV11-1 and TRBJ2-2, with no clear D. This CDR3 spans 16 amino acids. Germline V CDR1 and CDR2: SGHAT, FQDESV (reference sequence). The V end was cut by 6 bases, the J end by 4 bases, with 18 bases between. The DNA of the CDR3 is TGTGCCAGCAGTCTAGGCCCGCCCGCATCCACCGGGGAGCTGTTTTTT. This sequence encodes CASSLGPPASTGELFF. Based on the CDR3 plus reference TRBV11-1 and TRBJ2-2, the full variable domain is EAEVAQSPRYKITEKSQAVAFWCDPISGHATLYWYRQILGQGPELLVQFQDESVVDDSQLPKDRFSAERLKGVDSTLKIQPAELGDSAMYLCASSLGPPASTGELFFGEGSRLTVL.

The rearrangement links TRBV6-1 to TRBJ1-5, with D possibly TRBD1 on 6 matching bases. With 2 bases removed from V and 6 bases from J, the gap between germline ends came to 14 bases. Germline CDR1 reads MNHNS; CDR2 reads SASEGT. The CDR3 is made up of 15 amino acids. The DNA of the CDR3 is TGTGCCAGCAGTGAATCCCGCAGGGGAGGTCAGCCCCAGCATTTT. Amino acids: CASSESRRGGQPQHF.

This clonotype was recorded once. This CDR3 is CASSTRRASGDQETQYF. DNA of the CDR3: TGTGCCAGCAGCACCCGTAGGGCTAGCGGGGACCAAGAGACCCAGTACTTC. The chain uses TRBV27 and TRBJ2-5; 9 nucleotides match TRBD2. The germline V gene encodes CDR1 MNHEY and CDR2 SMNVEV (reference sequence). CDR3 length equals 17 residues. V lost 6 bases to trimming and J lost 0 bases; unmatched junction nucleotides: 11.

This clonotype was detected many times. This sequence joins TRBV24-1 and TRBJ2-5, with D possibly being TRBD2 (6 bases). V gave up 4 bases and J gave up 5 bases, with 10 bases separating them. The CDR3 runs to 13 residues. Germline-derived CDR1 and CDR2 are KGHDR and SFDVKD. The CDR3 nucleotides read TGTGCCACCAGTGACCCAGGGAGGGAGACCCAGTACTTC. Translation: CATSDPGRETQYF.

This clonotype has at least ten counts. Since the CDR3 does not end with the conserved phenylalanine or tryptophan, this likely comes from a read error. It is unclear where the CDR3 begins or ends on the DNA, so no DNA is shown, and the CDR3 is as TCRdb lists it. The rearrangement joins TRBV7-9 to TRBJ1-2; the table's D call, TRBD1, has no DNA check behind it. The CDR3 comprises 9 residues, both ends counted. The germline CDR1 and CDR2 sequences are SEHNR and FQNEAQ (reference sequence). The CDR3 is CASSLGGAL.

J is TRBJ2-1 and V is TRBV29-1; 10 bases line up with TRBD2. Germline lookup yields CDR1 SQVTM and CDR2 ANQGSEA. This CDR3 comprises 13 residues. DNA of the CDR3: TGCGGATCAAAGCGGGAGGGCCGAGTTGAGCAGTTCTTC. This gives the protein CGSKREGRVEQFF.

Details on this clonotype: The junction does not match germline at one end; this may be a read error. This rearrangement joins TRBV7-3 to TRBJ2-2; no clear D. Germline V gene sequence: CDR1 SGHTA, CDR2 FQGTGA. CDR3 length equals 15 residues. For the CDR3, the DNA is TGTGCCAGCAGCCTAACGGCCGGTTTATCCGGGGAGCTGTTTTTT. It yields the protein CASSLTAGLSGELFF.

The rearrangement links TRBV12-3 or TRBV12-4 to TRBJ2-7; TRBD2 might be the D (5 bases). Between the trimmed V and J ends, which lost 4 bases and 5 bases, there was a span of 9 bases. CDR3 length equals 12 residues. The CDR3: CASSSAVHEQYF. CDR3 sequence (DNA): TGTGCCAGCAGTTCAGCGGTGCACGAGCAGTACTTC.

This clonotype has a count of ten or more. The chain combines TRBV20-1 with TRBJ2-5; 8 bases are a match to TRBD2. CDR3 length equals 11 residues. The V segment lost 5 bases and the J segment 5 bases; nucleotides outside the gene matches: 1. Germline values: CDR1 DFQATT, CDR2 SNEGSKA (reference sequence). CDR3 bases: TGCAGTGCTGCGGGAGGCGAGACCCAGTACTTC. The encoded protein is CSAAGGETQYF.

For the CDR3, the DNA is TGTGCCAGCTCACCCAGGGGGCATGACACCGGGGAGCTGTTTTTT. Translating it yields CASSPRGHDTGELFF. V gene TRBV25-1 combines with J gene TRBJ2-3; 8 nucleotides line up with TRBD1. TRBJ2-2 explains the end of the DNA better; the J call may be wrong. This CDR3 has 15 amino acids. CDR1 and CDR2 from the germline V gene are MGHDK and SYGVNS.

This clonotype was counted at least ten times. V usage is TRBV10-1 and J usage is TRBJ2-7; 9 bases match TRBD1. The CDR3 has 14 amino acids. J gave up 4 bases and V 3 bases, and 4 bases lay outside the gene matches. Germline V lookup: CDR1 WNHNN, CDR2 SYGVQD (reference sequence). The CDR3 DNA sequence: TGCGCCAGCAGTGACCCCGGACAGGGGTACGAGCAGTACTTC. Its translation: CASSDPGQGYEQYF.

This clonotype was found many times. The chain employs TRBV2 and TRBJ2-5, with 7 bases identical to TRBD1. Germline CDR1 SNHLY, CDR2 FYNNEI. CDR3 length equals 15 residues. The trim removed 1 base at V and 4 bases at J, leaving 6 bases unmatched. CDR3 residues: CASSEEQGPGETQYF. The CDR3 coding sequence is TGTGCCAGCAGTGAAGAACAGGGGCCGGGAGAGACCCAGTACTTC.

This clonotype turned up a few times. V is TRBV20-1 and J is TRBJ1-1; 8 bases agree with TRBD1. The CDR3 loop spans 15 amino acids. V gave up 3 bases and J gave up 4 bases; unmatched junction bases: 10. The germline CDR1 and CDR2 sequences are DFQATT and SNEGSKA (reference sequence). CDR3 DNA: TGCAGTGCTAGTAAGGACAGGGAAAGGGGCACTGAAGCTTTCTTT. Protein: CSASKDRERGTEAFF.

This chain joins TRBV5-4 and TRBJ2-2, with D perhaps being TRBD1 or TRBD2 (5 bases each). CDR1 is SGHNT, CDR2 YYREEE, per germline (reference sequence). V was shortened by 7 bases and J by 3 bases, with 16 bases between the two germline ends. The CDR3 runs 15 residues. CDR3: CASGTGTVDTGELFF. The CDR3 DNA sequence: TGTGCCAGCGGAACCGGGACGGTCGACACCGGGGAGCTGTTTTTT.

The CDR3 DNA follows: TGTGCCAGCAGCTTGGAACTAGCGGTCTACACCTTC. Amino acids: CASSLELAVYTF. The chain is built from TRBV2 and TRBJ1-2; D is unclear. This CDR3 contains 12 residues. Trimming shortened V by 6 bases and J by 10 bases, and 15 bases separated the two germline ends. From germline, CDR1 is SNHLY and CDR2 FYNNEI.

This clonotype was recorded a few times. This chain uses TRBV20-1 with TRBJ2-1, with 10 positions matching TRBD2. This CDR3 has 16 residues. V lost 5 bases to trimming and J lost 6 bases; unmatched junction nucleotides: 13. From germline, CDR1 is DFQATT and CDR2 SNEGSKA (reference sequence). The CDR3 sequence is CSALYASGSRFNEQFF. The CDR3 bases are TGCAGTGCTCTATACGCTAGCGGGAGTAGGTTCAATGAGCAGTTCTTC.

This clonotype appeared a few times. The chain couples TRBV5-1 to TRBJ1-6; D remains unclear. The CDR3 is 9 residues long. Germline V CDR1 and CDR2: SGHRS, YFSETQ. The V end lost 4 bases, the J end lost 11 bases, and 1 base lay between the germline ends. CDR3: CASSPPLHF. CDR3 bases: TGCGCCAGCAGCCCACCCCTCCACTTT.

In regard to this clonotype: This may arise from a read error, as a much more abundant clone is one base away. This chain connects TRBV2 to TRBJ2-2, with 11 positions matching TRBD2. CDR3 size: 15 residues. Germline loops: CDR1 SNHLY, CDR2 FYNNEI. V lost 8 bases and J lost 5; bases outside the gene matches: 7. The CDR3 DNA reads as TGTGCCAGCGGTGGGACTAGCGGTTTGACCGGGGAGCTGTTTTTT. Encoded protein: CASGGTSGLTGELFF.

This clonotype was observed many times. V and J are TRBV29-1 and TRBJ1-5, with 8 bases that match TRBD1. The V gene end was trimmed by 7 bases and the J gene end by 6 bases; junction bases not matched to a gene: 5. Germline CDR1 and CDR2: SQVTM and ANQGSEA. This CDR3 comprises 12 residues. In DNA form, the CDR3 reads TGCAGCGCACAGGGGGGGGGTCAGCCCCAGCATTTT. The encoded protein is CSAQGGGQPQHF.

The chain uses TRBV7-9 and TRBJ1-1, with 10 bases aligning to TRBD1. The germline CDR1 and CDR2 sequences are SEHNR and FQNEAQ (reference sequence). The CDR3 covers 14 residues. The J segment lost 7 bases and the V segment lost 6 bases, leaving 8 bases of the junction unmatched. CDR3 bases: TGTGCCAGCAGAAACCCGGGACAGGGGATTGAAGCTTTCTTT. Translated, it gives CASRNPGQGIEAFF.

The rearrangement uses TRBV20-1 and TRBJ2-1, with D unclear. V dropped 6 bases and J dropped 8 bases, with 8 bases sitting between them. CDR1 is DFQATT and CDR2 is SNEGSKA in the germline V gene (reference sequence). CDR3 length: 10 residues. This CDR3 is CSARRDEQFF. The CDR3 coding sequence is TGCAGTGCCCGAAGGGATGAGCAGTTCTTC.

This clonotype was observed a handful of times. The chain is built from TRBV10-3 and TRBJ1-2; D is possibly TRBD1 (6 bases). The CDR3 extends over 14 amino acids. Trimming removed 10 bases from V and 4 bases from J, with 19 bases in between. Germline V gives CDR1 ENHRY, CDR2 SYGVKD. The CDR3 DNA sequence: TGTGCCAGCAGGGGTATCGGGGACCTCTATGGCTACACCTTC. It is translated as CASRGIGDLYGYTF.

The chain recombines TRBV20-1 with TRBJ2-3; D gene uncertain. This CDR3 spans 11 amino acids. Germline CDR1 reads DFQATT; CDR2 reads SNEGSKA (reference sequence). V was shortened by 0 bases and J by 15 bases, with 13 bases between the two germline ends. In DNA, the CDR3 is TGCAGTGCTAGAGATGTCAAGGGTACTTATTTT. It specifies CSARDVKGTYF.

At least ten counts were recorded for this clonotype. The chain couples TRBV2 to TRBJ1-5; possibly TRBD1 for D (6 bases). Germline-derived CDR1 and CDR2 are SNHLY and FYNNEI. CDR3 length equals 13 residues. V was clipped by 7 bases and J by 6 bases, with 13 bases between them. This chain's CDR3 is CASNGEGGQPQHF. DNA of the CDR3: TGTGCCAGCAACGGAGAGGGGGGTCAGCCCCAGCATTTT.